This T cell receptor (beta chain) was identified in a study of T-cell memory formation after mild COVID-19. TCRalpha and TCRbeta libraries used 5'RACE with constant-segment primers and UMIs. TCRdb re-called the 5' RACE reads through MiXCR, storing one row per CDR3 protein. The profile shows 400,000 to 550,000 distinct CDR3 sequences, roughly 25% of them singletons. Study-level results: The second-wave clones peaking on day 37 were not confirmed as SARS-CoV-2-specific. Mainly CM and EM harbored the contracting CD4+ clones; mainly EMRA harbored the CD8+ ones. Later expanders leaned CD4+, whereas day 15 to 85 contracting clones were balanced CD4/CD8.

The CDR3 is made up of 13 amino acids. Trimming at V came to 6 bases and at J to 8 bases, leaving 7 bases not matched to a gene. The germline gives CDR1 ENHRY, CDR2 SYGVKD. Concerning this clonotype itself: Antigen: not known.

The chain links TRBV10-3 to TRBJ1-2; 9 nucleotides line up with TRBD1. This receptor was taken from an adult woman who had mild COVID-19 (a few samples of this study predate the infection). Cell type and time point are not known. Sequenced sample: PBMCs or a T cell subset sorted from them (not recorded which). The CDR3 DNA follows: TGTGCCATCAGCACCGGGACAGGGTACGGCTACACCTTC. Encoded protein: CAISTGTGYGYTF.